This record looks at one T cell receptor (beta chain) sequence and its context. Assay used: immunoSEQ multiplex PCR; TCRdb lists only in-frame clones, some missing. The sample has more than 65,000 clones, 91% seen once; the top ten hold 0.37%. V was pared by 0 bases and J by 3 bases, with 18 bases of the junction left unmatched. Germline-derived CDR1 and CDR2 are SGHDN and FVKESK. This CDR3 comprises 20 residues. The sample comes from a study of technical replicates of blood from a handful of donors. The chain employs TRBV14 and TRBJ2-7; 9 bases agree with TRBD2. The specimen sequenced was T cells isolated from PBMCs. The TCR originated in a human donor in good health. Some clones in this sample may be carry-over from other donors' samples. CDR3 DNA: TGTGCCAGCAGCCAAGATCATGGGCGGTTTCGGCTAGCGGGACACTACGAGCAGTACTTC. It specifies CASSQDHGRFRLAGHYEQYF.